This T cell receptor beta chain was documented in a study of a mutant IDH1 vaccine in newly diagnosed glioma. Study-level information: The vaccination schedule gave patients eight doses in weeks 1, 3, 5, 7, 11, 15, 19 and 23. Before enrollment, the patients had been treated with radiotherapy alone, temozolomide alone, or both together. Most of them had received both.

Sequencing used immunoSEQ multiplex PCR; TCRdb keeps in-frame clones, though not all of them. The repertoire holds around 66,000 clones, with about four fifths as singletons. Time point indicated: week 11, during vaccination. It was 300 ug of mutant IDH1 20-mer peptide that made up each vaccine dose, given with topical imiquimod. Study results and caveats: The study observed vaccine-induced immune responses in just over 90% of patients. Variations in leading peripheral T cell clonotypes appeared to have no connection with pseudoprogression.

Worth noting for this clone: No antigen is known for it.

Trimming pared 4 bases from V and 6 bases from J, leaving 19 bases between. CDR1 SGHRS and CDR2 YFSETQ come from the germline V gene. The CDR3 loop spans 16 amino acids. This chain joins TRBV5-1 and TRBJ2-2, with D uncertain. This specimen was PBMCs, taken from a glioma patient whose treatment included an IDH1 peptide vaccine. The source is a man aged 45-65 years with glioma. This CDR3 reads CASSRRPDPSAGELFF. In nucleotides, the CDR3 is TGCGCCAGCAGCCGTCGGCCGGACCCGTCGGCCGGGGAGCTGTTTTTT.